This record looks at one T cell receptor (beta chain) sequence and its context. Its antigen remains unknown. This entry is derived from a study of T cell responses to AZD1222 COVID-19 vaccine. Study conclusions and caveats: Clonal diversity was possibly underestimated; the donors were predominantly white British and more often female. Recipients of AZD1222 seropositive at baseline numbered only 6 or 7. There were vaccine-associated CD4 TCRs across spike, dominant at 160-218 and 743-854. Variant regions that are unmutated are reportedly the target of nearly half of spike-specific TCRs.

Germline V lookup: CDR1 MGHRA, CDR2 YSYEKL. Unmatched junction bases numbered 8, after V lost 4 bases and J lost 14 bases. The CDR3 contains 13 residues. The repertoire was sequenced with immunoSEQ multiplex PCR; TCRdb's copy has only in-frame clones and lacks some. Of 150,000 to 160,000 clones in the sample, 85% to 95% were seen once. The chain links TRBV4-1 to TRBJ1-6, with 7 bases that match TRBD1. The receptor was isolated from an adult who received the AZD1222 COVID-19 vaccine. Sequenced material: peripheral blood, taken 28 days after the second AZD1222 dose. This CDR3 is CASSRGTDRALHF. CDR3 sequence (DNA): TGCGCCAGCAGCCGGGGGACAGACAGAGCCCTCCACTTT.